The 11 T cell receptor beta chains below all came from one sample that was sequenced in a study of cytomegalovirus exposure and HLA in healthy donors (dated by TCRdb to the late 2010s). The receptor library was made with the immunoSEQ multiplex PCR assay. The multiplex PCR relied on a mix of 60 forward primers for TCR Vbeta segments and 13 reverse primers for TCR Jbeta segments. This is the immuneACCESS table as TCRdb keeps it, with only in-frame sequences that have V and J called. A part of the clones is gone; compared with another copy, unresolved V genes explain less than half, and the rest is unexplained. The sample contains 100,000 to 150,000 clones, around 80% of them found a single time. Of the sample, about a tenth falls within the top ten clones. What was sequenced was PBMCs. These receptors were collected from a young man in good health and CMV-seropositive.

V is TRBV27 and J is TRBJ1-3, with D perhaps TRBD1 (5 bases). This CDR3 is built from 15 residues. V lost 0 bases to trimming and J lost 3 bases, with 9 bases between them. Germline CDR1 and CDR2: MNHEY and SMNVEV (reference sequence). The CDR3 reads CASSLSRQFGNTIYF. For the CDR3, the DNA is TGTGCCAGCAGTTTATCCCGACAGTTTGGAAACACCATATATTTT.

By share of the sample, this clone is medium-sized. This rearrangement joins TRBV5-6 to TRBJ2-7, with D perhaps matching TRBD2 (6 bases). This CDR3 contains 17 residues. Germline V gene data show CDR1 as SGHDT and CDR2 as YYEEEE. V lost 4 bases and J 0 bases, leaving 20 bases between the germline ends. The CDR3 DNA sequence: TGTGCCAGCAGCACCCGGATTGGGAAGGAGGGCTCCTACGAGCAGTACTTC. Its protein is CASSTRIGKEGSYEQYF.

The CDR3 region is CASSPAGTGGEKLFF. In DNA, the CDR3 is TGTGCCAGCAGTCCCGCCGGGACAGGGGGTGAAAAACTGTTTTTT. J is TRBJ1-4 and V is TRBV28, with 11 bases lining up with TRBD1. CDR1 and CDR2 (germline): MDHEN, SYDVKM. V was clipped by 5 bases and J by 7 bases; unmatched bases: 6. The CDR3 is 15 residues long.

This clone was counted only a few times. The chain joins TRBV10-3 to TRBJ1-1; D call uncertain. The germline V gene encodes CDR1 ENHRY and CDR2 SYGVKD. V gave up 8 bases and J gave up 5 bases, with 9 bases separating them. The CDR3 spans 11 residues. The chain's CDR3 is CAIESGTEAFF. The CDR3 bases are TGTGCCATCGAATCGGGGACTGAAGCTTTCTTT.

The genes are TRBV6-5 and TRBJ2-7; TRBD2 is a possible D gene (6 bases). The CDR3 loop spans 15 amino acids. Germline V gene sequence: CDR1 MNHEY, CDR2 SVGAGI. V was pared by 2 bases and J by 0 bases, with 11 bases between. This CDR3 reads CASSYGTPNSYEQYF. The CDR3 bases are TGTGCCAGCAGTTACGGGACTCCTAACTCCTACGAGCAGTACTTC.

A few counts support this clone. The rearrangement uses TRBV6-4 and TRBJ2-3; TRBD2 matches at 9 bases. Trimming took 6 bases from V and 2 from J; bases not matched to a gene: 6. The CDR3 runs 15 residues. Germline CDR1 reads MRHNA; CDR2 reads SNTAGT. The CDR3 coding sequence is TGTGCCAGCAGCGTAGCGGGAGACGCCACAGATACGCAGTATTTT. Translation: CASSVAGDATDTQYF.

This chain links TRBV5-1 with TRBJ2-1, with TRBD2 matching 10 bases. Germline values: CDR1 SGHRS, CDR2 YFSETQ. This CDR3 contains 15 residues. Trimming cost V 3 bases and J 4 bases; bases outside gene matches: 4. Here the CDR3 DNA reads TGCGCCAGCAGCTCAAAAGCGGGAGGGTACAATGAGCAGTTCTTC. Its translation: CASSSKAGGYNEQFF.

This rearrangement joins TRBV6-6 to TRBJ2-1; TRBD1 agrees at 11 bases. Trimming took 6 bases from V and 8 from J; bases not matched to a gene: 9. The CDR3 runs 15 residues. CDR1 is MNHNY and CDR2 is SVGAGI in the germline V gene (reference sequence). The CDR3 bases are TGTGCCAGCAGCTACCGGGACAGGGGGTTGGATGAGCAGTTCTTC. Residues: CASSYRDRGLDEQFF.

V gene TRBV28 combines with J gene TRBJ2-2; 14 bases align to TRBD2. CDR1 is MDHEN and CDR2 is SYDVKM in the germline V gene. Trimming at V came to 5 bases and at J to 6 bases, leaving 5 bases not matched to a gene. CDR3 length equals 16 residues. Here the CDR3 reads CASSRLAGGAPGELFF. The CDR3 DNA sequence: TGTGCCAGCAGTCGACTAGCGGGAGGGGCTCCCGGGGAGCTGTTTTTT.

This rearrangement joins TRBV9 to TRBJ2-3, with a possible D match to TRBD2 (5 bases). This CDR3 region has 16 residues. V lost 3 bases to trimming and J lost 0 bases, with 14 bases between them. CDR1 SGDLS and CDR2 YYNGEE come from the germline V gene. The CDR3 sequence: CASSGGQLASTDTQYF. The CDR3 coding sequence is TGTGCCAGCAGCGGCGGGCAGCTTGCTAGCACAGATACGCAGTATTTT.

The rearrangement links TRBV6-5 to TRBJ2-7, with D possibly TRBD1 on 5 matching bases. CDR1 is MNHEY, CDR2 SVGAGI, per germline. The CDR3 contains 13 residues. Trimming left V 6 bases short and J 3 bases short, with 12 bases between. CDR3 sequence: CASRGSTGYEQYF. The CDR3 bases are TGTGCCAGCAGGGGTTCTACAGGCTACGAGCAGTACTTC.